This T cell receptor beta chain was sequenced in a study of blood T cell repertoires in COVID-19. This clone occurred a few times. During active infection, Seattle patients enrolled and were then monitored through disease. This CDR3 is 15 amino acids long. Germline CDR1 is MNHEY and CDR2 is SMNVEV (reference sequence). The ends lost 6 bases at V and 5 bases at J; junction bases unmatched: 10. Sequenced by immunoSEQ multiplex PCR; TCRdb stores in-frame clones only, minus some. This table has about 94,000 clones, approximately 79% appearing once. The TCR sequence derives from a man in his 70s with COVID-19, enrolled during active disease. This chain connects TRBV27 to TRBJ2-7; TRBD2 matches at 10 bases. Sequenced input: peripheral blood. This CDR3 reads CASRRAGGPGNEQYF. The CDR3, as DNA: TGTGCCAGCAGACGAGCGGGAGGGCCAGGGAACGAGCAGTACTTC.